This TCR beta chain was documented in a study of blood T cell repertoires in COVID-19. Study background: The samples span acute and convalescent COVID-19 from the United States, Italy and Spain. From T cells, B-cell-depleted T cells, or PBMCs came the material, which was cDNA or gDNA.

Germline loops: CDR1 MRHNA, CDR2 SNTAGT. Unmatched junction bases numbered 12, after V lost 2 bases and J lost 10 bases. The CDR3 spans 17 residues. Per the authors' pipeline: Researchers report that nucleated cell counts were estimated from reference gene primer amplification. Profiling relied on immunoSEQ multiplex PCR, and the TCRdb table lists in-frame clones only, not all of them. Clonal size and the V and J genes are those of that table, whereas D and trimming came from the DNA. Of about 250,000 clones detected, more than 75% appear once; the ten largest clones hold 1.5% to 2%. Sequencing was performed on peripheral blood. This TCR came from a woman in her sixties who had recovered from COVID-19. J is TRBJ1-6 and V is TRBV6-4; 9 nucleotides line up with TRBD1. CDR3 loop: CASSDRPGQGPNSPLHF. CDR3 DNA sequence: TGTGCCAGCAGTGACCGTCCGGGACAGGGACCGAACTCACCCCTCCACTTT.